The TCR beta chain described here comes from a study of vaccination and CD4 T cells after COVID-19. Cultured CD4+ T cell DNA was sequenced using the Oncomine TCR Beta short-read assay. Via MiXCR, TCRdb re-called the PCR reads, giving one row per CDR3 protein. Among some 20,000 distinct CDR3 sequences listed, 55% were seen once. As concerns this clonotype: Antigen unknown.

The treatment is: approximately 11-day PBMC culture with coronavirus spike peptide pools or control peptides (ViraFEST assay). The CDR3 sequence is 15 residues long. Trimming left V 5 bases short and J 4 bases short, with 17 bases between. Germline-derived CDR1 and CDR2 are LNHDA and SQIVND (reference sequence). The sequence was collected from a human donor who had recovered from COVID-19. The chain joins TRBV19 to TRBJ1-2; a weak D match, TRBD1 (5 bases). The sample was CD4+ T cells from blood, cultured in vitro. This chain's CDR3 is CASSVVGTLPYGYTF. The CDR3 region has the DNA TGTGCCAGTAGTGTCGTCGGGACCCTACCCTATGGCTACACCTTC.